The entry below gives a single T cell receptor (beta chain) sequence along with its context. Germline V gene lookup returns CDR1 SGHAT and CDR2 FQNNGV. The CDR3 consists of 14 residues. Losses at the gene ends were 1 base for V and 7 bases for J; bases not matched to a gene: 4. The data originate from a study of technical replicates of blood from a handful of donors. Using immunoSEQ multiplex PCR, the repertoire was profiled, and TCRdb retains in-frame clones only, with some absent. The sample contains roughly 40,000 clones, 95% to 97% of which appear only once. Sequencing was performed on T cells isolated from PBMCs. This TCR was sampled from a human donor in good health. The rearrangement links TRBV11-2 to TRBJ2-4, with 7 bases fitting TRBD2. The DNA for the CDR3 is TGTGCCAGCAGCTTAGGAGGACTAGTCAACATTCAGTACTTC. Amino acid sequence: CASSLGGLVNIQYF.